The 9 T cell receptor beta chains below come from one sample, sequenced in a study of vaccination and CD4 T cells after COVID-19. Sequenced with the Oncomine TCR Beta short-read assay was DNA taken from cultured CD4+ T cells. TCRdb itself ran the PCR reads through MiXCR, one entry per CDR3 protein. This sample carries approximately 20,000 distinct CDR3 sequences, around three fifths of them seen once, and the ten largest clones take 7.8%. Antigen specificity for these receptors is unknown. The treatment was: roughly 10-day PBMC culture with coronavirus spike peptide pools or control peptides (ViraFEST assay). The sequencing input was CD4+ T cells from blood, cultured in vitro. All receptors come from a human donor who had recovered from COVID-19.

There are a few counts of this clonotype. The chain links TRBV20-1 to TRBJ1-6; the match to TRBD1 covers 7 bases. The CDR3 covers 13 residues. V lost 1 base and J lost 7; bases outside the gene matches: 1. CDR1 is DFQATT, CDR2 SNEGSKA, per germline (reference sequence). Written as DNA, the CDR3 is TGCAGTGCTAGAGCCAGGGGGAATTCACCCCTCCACTTT. Its translation is CSARARGNSPLHF.

This clonotype was observed once. The rearrangement links TRBV6-2 or TRBV6-3 to TRBJ1-4; no firm D call. V was cut by 8 bases and J by 0 bases, with 19 bases left in between. CDR3 size: 17 residues. Germline values: CDR1 MNHEY, CDR2 SVGEGT. The CDR3 DNA reads TGTGCCAGCCAAGAGGGAGGTTTCTTCGCAACTAATGAAAAACTGTTTTTT. Translation: CASQEGGFFATNEKLFF.

The chain links TRBV7-3 to TRBJ2-5; D may be TRBD1 (6 bases). V lost 6 bases and J lost 1, with 15 bases in between. Germline CDR1 and CDR2: SGHTA and FQGTGA. The CDR3 is 15 amino acids. This CDR3 reads CASSASGQLQETQYF. CDR3 DNA sequence: TGTGCCAGCAGTGCCTCGGGACAACTCCAAGAGACCCAGTACTTC.

This rearrangement joins TRBV12-3 or TRBV12-4 to TRBJ1-1, with unresolved D. Trimming shortened V by 5 bases and J by 4 bases, and 11 bases separated the two germline ends. The CDR3 contains 13 residues. The CDR3 loop reads CASSPGWSTEAFF. DNA of the CDR3: TGTGCCAGCAGTCCCGGTTGGTCCACTGAAGCTTTCTTT.

This clonotype was observed a few times. The chain recombines TRBV30 with TRBJ1-5; perhaps TRBD1 as D (6 bases). V was cut by 4 bases and J by 9 bases, with 19 bases left in between. CDR3 size: 14 residues. Looked up from germline, CDR1 is GTSNPN and CDR2 is SVGIG (reference sequence). CDR3 amino acids: CAWNQDSRERPQHF. CDR3 nucleotide sequence: TGTGCCTGGAACCAGGACAGCCGGGAGCGGCCCCAGCATTTT.

The chain uses TRBV6-1 and TRBJ2-6; 12 nucleotides agree with TRBD2. This CDR3 has 16 residues. Losses at the gene ends were 6 bases for V and 4 bases for J; bases not matched to a gene: 4. In germline, CDR1 is MNHNS, CDR2 SASEGT. Here the CDR3 DNA reads TGTGCCAGCAGGTCTAGCGGGAGGGAAGGGGCCAACGTCCTGACTTTC. Its translation: CASRSSGREGANVLTF.

The chain couples TRBV6-1 to TRBJ1-4; D gene uncertain. The CDR3 extends over 12 amino acids. Germline CDR1 and CDR2: MNHNS and SASEGT. The ends were cut back, 8 bases at V and 6 bases at J, with 10 bases in the middle. The CDR3 sequence is CASSHPDEKLFF. CDR3 coding DNA: TGTGCCAGCTCCCACCCGGATGAAAAACTGTTTTTT.

V is TRBV20-1 and J is TRBJ2-1; the D gene could be TRBD1 or TRBD2 (5 bases each). Germline CDR1 is DFQATT and CDR2 is SNEGSKA (reference sequence). V lost 2 bases, J lost 3 bases, and 14 bases lay in between. The CDR3 has 15 residues. The CDR3 region is CSARILGRHYNEQFF. DNA of the CDR3: TGCAGTGCTAGAATCCTGGGACGGCACTACAATGAGCAGTTCTTC.

This clonotype turned up a few times. The rearrangement uses TRBV20-1 and TRBJ1-1; D unclear. The CDR3 consists of 16 residues. Germline CDR1 and CDR2: DFQATT and SNEGSKA (reference sequence). V was pared by 0 bases and J by 1 base, with 15 bases between. The CDR3 sequence is CSARESARTSNTEAFF. CDR3 DNA sequence: TGCAGTGCTAGAGAGTCAGCCCGGACCTCGAACACTGAAGCTTTCTTT.